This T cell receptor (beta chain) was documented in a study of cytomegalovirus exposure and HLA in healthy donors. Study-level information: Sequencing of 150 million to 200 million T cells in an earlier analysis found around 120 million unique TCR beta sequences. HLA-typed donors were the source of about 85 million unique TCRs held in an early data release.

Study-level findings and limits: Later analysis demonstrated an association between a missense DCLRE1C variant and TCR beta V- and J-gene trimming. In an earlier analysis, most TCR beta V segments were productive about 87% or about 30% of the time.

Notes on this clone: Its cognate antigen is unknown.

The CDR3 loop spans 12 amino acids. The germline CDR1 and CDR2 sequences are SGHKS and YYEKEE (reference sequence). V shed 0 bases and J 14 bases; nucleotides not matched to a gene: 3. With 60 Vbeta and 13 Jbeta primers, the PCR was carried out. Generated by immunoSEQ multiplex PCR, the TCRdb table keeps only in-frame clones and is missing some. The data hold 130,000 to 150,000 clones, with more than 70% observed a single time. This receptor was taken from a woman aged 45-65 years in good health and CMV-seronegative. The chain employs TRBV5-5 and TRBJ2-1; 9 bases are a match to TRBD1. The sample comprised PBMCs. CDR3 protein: CASSLAGTGKFF. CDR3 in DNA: TGTGCCAGCAGCTTGGCCGGGACAGGGAAGTTCTTC.